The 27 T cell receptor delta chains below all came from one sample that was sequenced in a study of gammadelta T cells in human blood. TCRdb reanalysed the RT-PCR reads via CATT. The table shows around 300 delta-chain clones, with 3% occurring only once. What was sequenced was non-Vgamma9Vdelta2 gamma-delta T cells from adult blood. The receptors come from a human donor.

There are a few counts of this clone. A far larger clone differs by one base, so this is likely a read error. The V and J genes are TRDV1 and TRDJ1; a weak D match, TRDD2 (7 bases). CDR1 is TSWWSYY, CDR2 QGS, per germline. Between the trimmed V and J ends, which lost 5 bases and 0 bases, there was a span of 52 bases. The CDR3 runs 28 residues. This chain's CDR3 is CALGNPIPLMLPIATDTVTTSYTDKLIF. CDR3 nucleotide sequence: TGTGCTCTTGGGAACCCAATCCCTCTCATGCTTCCTATCGCTACGGATACCGTCACGACCTCTTACACCGATAAACTCATCTTT.

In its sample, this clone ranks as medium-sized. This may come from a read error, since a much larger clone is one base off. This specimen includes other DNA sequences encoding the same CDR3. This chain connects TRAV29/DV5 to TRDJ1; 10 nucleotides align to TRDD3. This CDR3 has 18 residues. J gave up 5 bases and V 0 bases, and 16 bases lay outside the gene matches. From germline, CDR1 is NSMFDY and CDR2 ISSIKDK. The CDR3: CAASAQYWGIVGADKLIF. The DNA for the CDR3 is TGTGCAGCAAGCGCGCAGTACTGGGGGATTGTAGGGGCTGATAAACTCATCTTT.

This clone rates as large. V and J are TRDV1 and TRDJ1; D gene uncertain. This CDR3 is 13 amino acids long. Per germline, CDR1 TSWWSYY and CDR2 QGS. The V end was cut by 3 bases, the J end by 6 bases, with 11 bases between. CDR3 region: CALGEPRRNKLIF. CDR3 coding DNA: TGTGCTCTTGGGGAGCCTCGCAGGAATAAACTCATCTTT.

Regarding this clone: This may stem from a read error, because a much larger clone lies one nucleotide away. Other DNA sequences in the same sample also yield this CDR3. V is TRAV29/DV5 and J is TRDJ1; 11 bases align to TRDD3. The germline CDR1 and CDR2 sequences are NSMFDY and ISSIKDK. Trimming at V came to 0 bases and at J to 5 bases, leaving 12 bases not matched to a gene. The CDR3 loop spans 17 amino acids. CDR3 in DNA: TGTGCAGCAAGCGCGTTTGTTTACTGGGGGATATCTGATAAACTCATCTTT. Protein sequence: CAASAFVYWGISDKLIF.

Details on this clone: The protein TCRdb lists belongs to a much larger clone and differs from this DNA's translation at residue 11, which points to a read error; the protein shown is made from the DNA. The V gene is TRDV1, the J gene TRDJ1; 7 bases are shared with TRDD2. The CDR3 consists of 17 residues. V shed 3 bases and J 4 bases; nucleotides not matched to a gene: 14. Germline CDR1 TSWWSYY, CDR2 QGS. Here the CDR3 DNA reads TGTGCTCTTGGGGATCCATTCCTACGAGGGGTCCGCGATAAACTCATCTTT. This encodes CALGDPFLRGVRDKLIF.

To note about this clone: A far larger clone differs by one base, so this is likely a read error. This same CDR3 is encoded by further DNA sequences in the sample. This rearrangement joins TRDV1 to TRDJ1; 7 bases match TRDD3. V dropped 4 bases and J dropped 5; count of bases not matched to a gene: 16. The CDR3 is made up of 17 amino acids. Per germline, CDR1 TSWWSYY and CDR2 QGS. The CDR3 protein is CALGVMDGTGVTDKLIF. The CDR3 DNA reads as TGTGCTCTTGGGGTCATGGATGGGACTGGGGTCACAGATAAACTCATCTTT.

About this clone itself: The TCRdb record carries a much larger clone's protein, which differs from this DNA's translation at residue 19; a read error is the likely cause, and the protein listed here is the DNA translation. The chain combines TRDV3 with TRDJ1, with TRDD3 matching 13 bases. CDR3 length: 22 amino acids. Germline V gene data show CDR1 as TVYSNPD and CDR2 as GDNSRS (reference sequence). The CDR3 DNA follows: TGTGCCACCCTTCCGGGCCCCTCGTACTGGGGGATACGCGAACCGGTCACCGATGAACTCATCTTT. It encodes CATLPGPSYWGIREPVTDELIF.

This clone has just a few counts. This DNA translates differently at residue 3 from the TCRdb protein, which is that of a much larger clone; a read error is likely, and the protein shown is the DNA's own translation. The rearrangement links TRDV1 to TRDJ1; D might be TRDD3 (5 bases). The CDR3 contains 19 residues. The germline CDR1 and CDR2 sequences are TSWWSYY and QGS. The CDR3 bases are TGTGCTCGTGGGGAACTCGGTCGGGACCGCCTTGGGGTCACCGATAAACTCATCTTT. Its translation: CARGELGRDRLGVTDKLIF.

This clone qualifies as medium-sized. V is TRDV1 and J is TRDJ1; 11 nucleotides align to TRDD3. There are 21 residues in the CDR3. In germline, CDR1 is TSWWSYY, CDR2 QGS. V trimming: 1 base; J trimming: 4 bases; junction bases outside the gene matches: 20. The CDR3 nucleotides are TGTGCTCTTGGGGAACAGGGACTCCTTCCTCGCTGGGGGATACTCCGCGATAAACTCATCTTT. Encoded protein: CALGEQGLLPRWGILRDKLIF.

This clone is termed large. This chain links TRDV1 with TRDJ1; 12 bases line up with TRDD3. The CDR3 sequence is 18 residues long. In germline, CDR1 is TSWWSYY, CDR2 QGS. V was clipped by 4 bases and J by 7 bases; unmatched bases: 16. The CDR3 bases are TGTGCTCTTGGGGTTCGCTACGTACTGGGGGATACTGGGCGTAAACTCATCTTT. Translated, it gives CALGVRYVLGDTGRKLIF.

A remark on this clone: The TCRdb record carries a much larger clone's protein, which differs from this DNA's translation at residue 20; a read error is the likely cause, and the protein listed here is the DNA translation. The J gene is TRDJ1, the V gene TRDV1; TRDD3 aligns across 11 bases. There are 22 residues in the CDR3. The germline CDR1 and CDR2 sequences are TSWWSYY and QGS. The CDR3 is CALGERPSYWYWGIAYTDKFIF. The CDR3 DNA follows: TGTGCTCTTGGGGAACGGCCTTCCTACTGGTACTGGGGGATAGCCTACACCGATAAATTCATCTTT.

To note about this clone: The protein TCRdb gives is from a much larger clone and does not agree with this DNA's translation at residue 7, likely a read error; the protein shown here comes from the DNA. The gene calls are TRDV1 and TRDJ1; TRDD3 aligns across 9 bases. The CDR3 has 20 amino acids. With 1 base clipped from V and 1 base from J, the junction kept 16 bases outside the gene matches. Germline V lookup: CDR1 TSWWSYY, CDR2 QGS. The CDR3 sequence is CALGEQRIWYWGRITDKLIF. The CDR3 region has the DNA TGTGCTCTTGGGGAACAGAGGATCTGGTACTGGGGGAGAATCACCGATAAACTCATCTTT.

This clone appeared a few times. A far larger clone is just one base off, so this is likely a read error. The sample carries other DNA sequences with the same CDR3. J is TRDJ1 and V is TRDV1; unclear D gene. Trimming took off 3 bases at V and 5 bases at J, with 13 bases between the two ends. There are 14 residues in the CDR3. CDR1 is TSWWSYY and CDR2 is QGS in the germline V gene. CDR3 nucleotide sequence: TGTGCTCTTGGGGACAGGACCACTACAGATAAACTCATCTTT. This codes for CALGDRTTTDKLIF.

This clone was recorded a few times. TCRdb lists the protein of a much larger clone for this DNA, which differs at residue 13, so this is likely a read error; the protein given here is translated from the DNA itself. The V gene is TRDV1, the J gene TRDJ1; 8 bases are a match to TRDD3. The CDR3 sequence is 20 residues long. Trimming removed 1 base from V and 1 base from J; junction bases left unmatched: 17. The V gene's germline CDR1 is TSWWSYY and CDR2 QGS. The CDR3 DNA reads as TGTGCTCTTGGGGAACAGGGGATCTGGTACTGGGGGGGAATCACCGATAAACTCATCTTT. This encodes CALGEQGIWYWGGITDKLIF.

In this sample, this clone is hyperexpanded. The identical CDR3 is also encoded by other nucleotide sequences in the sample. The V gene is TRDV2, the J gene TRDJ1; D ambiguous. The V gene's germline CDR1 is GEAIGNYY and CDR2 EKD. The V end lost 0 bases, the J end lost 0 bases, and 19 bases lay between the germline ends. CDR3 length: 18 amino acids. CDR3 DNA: TGTGCCTGTGACACCCGTTTGGCATCTGGAGCTTACACCGATAAACTCATCTTT. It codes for CACDTRLASGAYTDKLIF.

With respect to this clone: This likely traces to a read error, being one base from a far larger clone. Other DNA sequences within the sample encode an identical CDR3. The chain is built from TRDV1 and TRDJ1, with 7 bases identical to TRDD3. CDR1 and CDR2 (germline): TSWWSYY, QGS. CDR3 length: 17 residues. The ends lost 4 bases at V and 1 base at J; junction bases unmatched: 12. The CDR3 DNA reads TGTGCTCTTGGGGTAATGGATGGGACTGGGGTCACCGATAAACTCATCTTT. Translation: CALGVMDGTGVTDKLIF.

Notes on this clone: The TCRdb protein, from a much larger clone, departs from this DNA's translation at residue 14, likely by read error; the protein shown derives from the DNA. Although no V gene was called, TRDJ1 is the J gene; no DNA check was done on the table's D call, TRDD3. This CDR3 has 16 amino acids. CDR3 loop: CAVGYWGIQYTDKFIF. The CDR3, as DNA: TGTGCTGTGGGGTACTGGGGGATACAGTACACCGATAAATTCATCTTT.

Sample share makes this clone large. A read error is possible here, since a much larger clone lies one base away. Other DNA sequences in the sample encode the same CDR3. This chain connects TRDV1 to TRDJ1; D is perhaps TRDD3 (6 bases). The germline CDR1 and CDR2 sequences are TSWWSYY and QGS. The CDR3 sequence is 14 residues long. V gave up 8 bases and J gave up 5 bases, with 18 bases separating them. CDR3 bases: TGTGCTCTTAAGGTCTGGGGATCCCTTGATAAACTCATCTTT. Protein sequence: CALKVWGSLDKLIF.

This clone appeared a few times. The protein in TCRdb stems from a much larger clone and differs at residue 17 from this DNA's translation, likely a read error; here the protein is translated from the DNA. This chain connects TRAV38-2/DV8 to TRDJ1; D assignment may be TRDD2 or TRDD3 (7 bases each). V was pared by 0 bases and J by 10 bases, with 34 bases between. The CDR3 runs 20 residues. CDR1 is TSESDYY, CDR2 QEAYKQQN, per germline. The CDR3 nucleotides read TGTGCTTATAGGAGCGCGGTTGCCTACACCTTCCTGGGGGGCCCCTGTGTACTCATCTTT. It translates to CAYRSAVAYTFLGGPCVLIF.

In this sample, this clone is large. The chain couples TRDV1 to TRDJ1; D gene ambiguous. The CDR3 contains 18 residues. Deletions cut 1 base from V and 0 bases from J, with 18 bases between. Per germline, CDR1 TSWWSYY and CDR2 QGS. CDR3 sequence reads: CALGEQTSPLPDTDKLIF. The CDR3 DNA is TGTGCTCTTGGGGAACAAACAAGCCCCCTCCCCGACACCGATAAACTCATCTTT.

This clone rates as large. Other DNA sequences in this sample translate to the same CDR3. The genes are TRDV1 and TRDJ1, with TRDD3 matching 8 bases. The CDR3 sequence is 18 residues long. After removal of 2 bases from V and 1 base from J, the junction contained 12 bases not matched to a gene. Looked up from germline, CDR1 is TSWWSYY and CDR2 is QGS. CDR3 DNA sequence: TGTGCTCTTGGGGAAGCCCTAGGAAACTGGGGGGTCACCGATAAACTCATCTTT. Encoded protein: CALGEALGNWGVTDKLIF.

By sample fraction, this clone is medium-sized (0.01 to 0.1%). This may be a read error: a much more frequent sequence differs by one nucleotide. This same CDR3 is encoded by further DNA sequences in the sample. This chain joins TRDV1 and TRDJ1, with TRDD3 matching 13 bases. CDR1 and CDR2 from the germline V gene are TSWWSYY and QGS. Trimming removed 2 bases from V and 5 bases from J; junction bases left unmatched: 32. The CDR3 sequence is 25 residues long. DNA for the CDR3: TGTGCTCTTGGGGAATCTTCTACCTGGTGCTTTTTACTGGGGGATACGCATGGGTTCGCTGATAAACTCATCTTT. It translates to CALGESSTWCFLLGDTHGFADKLIF.

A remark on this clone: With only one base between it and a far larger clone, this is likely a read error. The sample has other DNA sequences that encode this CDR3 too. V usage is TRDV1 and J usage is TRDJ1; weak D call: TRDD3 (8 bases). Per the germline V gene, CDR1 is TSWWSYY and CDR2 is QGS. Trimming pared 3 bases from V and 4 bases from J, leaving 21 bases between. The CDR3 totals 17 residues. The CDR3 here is CALGDPFLRGIRDKLIF. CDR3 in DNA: TGTGCTCTTGGGGATCCATTCCTACGAGGGATACGCGATAAACTCATCTTT.

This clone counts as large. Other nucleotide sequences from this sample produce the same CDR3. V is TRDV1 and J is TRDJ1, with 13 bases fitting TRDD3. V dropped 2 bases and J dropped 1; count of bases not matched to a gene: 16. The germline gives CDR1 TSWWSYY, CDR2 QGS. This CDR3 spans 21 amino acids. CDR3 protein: CALGESVPPYWGIRGTDKLIF. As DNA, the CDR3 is TGTGCTCTTGGGGAATCGGTTCCTCCTTACTGGGGGATACGAGGCACCGATAAACTCATCTTT.

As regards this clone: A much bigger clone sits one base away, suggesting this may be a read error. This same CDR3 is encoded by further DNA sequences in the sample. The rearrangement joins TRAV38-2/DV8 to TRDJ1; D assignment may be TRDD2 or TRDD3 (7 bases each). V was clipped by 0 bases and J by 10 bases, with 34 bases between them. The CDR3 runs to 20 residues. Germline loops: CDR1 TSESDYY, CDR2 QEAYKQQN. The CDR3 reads CAYRSAVAYTFLGGPCGLIF. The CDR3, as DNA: TGTGCTTATAGGAGCGCGGTTGCCTACACCTTCCTGGGGGGCCCTTGTGGACTCATCTTT.

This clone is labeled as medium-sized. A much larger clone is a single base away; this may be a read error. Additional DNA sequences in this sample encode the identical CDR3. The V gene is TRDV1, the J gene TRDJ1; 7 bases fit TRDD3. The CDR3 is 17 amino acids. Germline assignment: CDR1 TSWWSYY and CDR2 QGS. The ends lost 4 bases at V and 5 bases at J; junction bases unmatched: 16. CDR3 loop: CALGVMDGTGVTDKLIF. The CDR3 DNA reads TGTGCTCTTGGGGTCATGGATGGGACTGGGGTCACTGATAAACTCATCTTT.

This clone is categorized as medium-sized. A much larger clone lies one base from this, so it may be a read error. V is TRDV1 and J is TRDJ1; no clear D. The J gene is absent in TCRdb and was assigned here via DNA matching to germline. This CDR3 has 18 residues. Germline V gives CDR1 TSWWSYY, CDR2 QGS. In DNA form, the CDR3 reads TGTGCTCTTGGGGAACAAACAAGCCCCCTCCCCGACACTGATAAACTCATCTTT. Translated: CALGEQTSPLPDTDKLIF.